The 9 T cell receptor beta chains below were found in one sample sequenced in a study of spatial heterogeneity in lung cancer. Documented time point: blood at routine non-recurrence follow-up after resection. Via MiXCR, TCRdb re-called the 5' RACE reads, giving one row per CDR3 protein. Of about 27,000 distinct CDR3 sequences detected, 5.4% appear once; the ten largest clones hold approximately 25%. This sample comprised PBMCs, obtained at follow-up. These receptors were obtained from a female donor with early-stage non-small cell lung cancer.

This clonotype was recorded many times. The chain couples TRBV5-4 to TRBJ2-7; TRBD2 might be the D (5 bases). The CDR3 has 14 residues. Germline CDR1 is SGHNT and CDR2 is YYREEE (reference sequence). The V and J ends lost 0 bases and 3 bases respectively, with 10 bases between them. CDR3 nucleotides: TGTGCCAGCAGCTTGGGTTCGGGAAACTACGAGCAGTACTTC. Protein product: CASSLGSGNYEQYF. Full variable domain (outside the CDR3, taken from reference TRBV5-4 and TRBJ2-7): ETGVTQSPTHLIKTRGQQVTLRCSSQSGHNTVSWYQQALGQGPQFIFQYYREEENGRGNFPPRFSGLQFPNYSSELNVNALELDDSALYLCASSLGSGNYEQYFGPGTRLTVT.

This clonotype was seen a few times. The genes are TRBV20-1 and TRBJ1-2, with 7 positions matching TRBD1. Germline CDR1 reads DFQATT; CDR2 reads SNEGSKA (reference sequence). J lost 6 bases, V lost 6 bases, and 10 bases had no gene match. CDR3 length: 13 residues. CDR3 nucleotides: TGCAGTGCCAACTACAGGGGAGGAAATGGCTACACCTTC. Translated, it gives CSANYRGGNGYTF.

The chain employs TRBV29-1 and TRBJ2-1; D possibly corresponds to TRBD2 (5 bases). The CDR3 runs to 16 residues. CDR1 is SQVTM, CDR2 ANQGSEA, per germline. The V and J ends lost 4 bases and 0 bases respectively, with 16 bases between them. The CDR3 DNA follows: TGCAGCGTTGTTGCCAGGTTAGCGAGCTCCTACAATGAGCAGTTCTTC. Its translation: CSVVARLASSYNEQFF.

This clonotype qualifies as medium-sized. This rearrangement joins TRBV28 to TRBJ2-4; 9 bases map to TRBD1. The CDR3 spans 15 residues. V shed 5 bases, J shed 6 bases, and the junction held 8 bases outside the gene matches. The germline gives CDR1 MDHEN, CDR2 SYDVKM. This chain's CDR3 is CASSHYRGRVNIQYF. The CDR3 DNA sequence: TGTGCCAGCAGTCATTACAGGGGGCGGGTAAACATTCAGTACTTC.

This clonotype has a count of ten or more. V is TRBV20-1 and J is TRBJ2-3; no firm D call. The germline V gene encodes CDR1 DFQATT and CDR2 SNEGSKA (reference sequence). This CDR3 comprises 11 residues. V was pared by 1 base and J by 6 bases, with 5 bases between. This CDR3 is CSARGSDTQYF. The CDR3 DNA sequence: TGCAGTGCTAGAGGATCGGATACGCAGTATTTT.

At least ten counts were recorded for this clonotype. CDR3 nucleotides: TGTGCCAGCAGTGAAAACCTAGCGAAGTACATCGATGAGCAGTTCTTC. It yields the protein CASSENLAKYIDEQFF. This chain joins TRBV2 and TRBJ2-1; D might be TRBD2 (6 bases). CDR1 is SNHLY and CDR2 is FYNNEI in the germline V gene. CDR3 length: 16 residues. Trimming cost V 2 bases and J 8 bases, with 19 bases left between them.

This clonotype was seen ten or more times. This chain links TRBV7-2 with TRBJ2-2; D not certain. V lost 4 bases and J lost 4, with 10 bases in between. Germline V gene data show CDR1 as SGHTA and CDR2 as FQGNSA. This CDR3 has 14 residues. CDR3: CASSSSSITGELFF. The DNA of the CDR3 is TGTGCCAGCAGCTCCAGTAGTATCACCGGGGAGCTGTTTTTT.

Ten or more counts support this clonotype. The rearrangement uses TRBV15 and TRBJ2-5; weak D call: TRBD2 (6 bases). The CDR3 spans 15 residues. In germline, CDR1 is LNHNV, CDR2 YYDKDF (reference sequence). V gave up 0 bases and J gave up 0 bases, with 8 bases separating them. Written as DNA, the CDR3 is TGTGCCACCAGCAGAGATAGGGACTACCAAGAGACCCAGTACTTC. Translating gives CATSRDRDYQETQYF.

There are many counts of this clonotype. CDR3 bases: TGTGCCAGCAGTGGGGGGGGGTCGGAGTCCTACGAGCAGTACTTC. The encoded protein is CASSGGGSESYEQYF. The chain has TRBV28 and TRBJ2-7, with TRBD2 identical over 7 bases. V trimming: 5 bases; J trimming: 1 base; junction bases outside the gene matches: 8. CDR1 MDHEN and CDR2 SYDVKM come from the germline V gene. The CDR3 has 15 amino acids.